The T cell receptor beta chain under discussion was sequenced for a study of blood T cell repertoires in COVID-19 (dated by TCRdb to the early 2020s). Concerning the study at large: The collaborator samples originated in the United States, Italy and Spain and spanned the acute and convalescent phases of COVID-19. The prospective study material was composed of cDNA or gDNA derived from T cells, B-cell-depleted T cells, or PBMCs. Subjects who had been exposed to COVID-19, were actively infected with it, or had recovered from it provided the deeply sampled blood TCRbeta repertoires that made up the dataset. The repertoires were released in a freely available public database intended as a resource for research on the immune response to SARS-CoV-2. Samples were obtained from the ongoing ImmuneRACE study (first 160 participants) and from about 1,300 subjects provided by 6 global collaborators. Sample metadata almost always included a de-identified subject ID, COVID-19 status, age in years and sex. HLA class I and class II types, where available, came from metadata supplied by the sample provider rather than from assay-based typing.

This clone showed up just a few times. No cognate antigen has been identified for it. No much larger clone exists at a distance of one base, and base qualities are not known. TCRbeta CDR3 regions were amplified from genomic DNA using the immunoSEQ Assay, a bias-controlled multiplex PCR. In the authors' own workflow: The number of nucleated cells in each sample was estimated by amplification of reference gene primers within the assay. Sequence reads were collapsed and filtered to measure the absolute abundance of every unique TCRbeta CDR3 rearrangement. For each sample, productive Simpson clonality was calculated by taking the square root of Simpson's diversity index across productive rearrangements. TCRdb limited this immuneACCESS table to in-frame rearrangements with V and J called. A share of clones is missing; checked studies link under half to unresolved V genes, and the rest is unexplained. From that table come the V and J calls and clone size; the DNA was used to work out D and trimming. Present in this sample are tens of thousands of clones, 84% of which were seen just once. Of the sample, about 4.3% falls within the top ten clones.

Whole blood was collected in K2EDTA tubes by collaborating institutions according to the institutions' own protocols. For TCRbeta analysis, collaborators shipped samples in one of three forms: frozen whole blood, isolated PBMCs, or DNA extracted from either of those sample types. Inclusive of the bounding cysteine and phenylalanine, the CDR3 is 12 residues long. This entry keeps only the CDR3 DNA: 36 bases, framed from base 1. CDR1 and CDR2 (SGHAT, FQNNGV) derive from the germline V gene. Cut back by 5 bases and 1 base, the V and J ends lie 6 bases apart. The study at large found these results: Clinical and demographic metadata were provided uncurated, with the amount varying by source and participant.

The source material was peripheral blood. This receptor chain uses TRBV11-2 and TRBJ2-7; the D gene is unclear. This TCR was recovered from a woman aged 55-70 years with acute or convalescent COVID-19. The nucleotide sequence reads as follows: TGTGCCAGCAGCACGCGTTCCTACGAGCAGTACTTC. Its protein is CASSTRSYEQYF.